This T cell receptor beta chain was profiled in a study of shared clonotypes between healthy human individuals. This CDR3 comprises 16 residues. V lost 5 bases, J lost 3 bases, and 17 bases lay in between. Germline assignment: CDR1 SNHLY and CDR2 FYNNEI. This clone was seen just once. Antigen: not known. Positive CCR7 selection of CD45RO-negative cells yielded the naive CD8 cells, and terminally differentiated effector memory CD45RA+ cells were excluded. Using approximately 200 ng DNA, 30,000 to 35,000 T cell genomes, the sorted-subset replicate PCRs were run. Clones were sequenced by immunoSEQ multiplex PCR, and TCRdb holds only the in-frame ones, with some missing. The sample shows about 2 million clones, around 96% of them seen only once. Broader study findings: The rarefaction results pointed to incomplete sorted-subset sequencing despite large depth. In contrast to clonotypes shared by all four donors, non-shared clonotypes had lower generation probabilities. Naive CD4 clonotype sharing across four donors was approximately 5.2%.

Sequenced: naive CD8+ T cells sorted from blood. The sequence came from a man aged 18 to 30 in good health. J is TRBJ2-1 and V is TRBV2; D is perhaps TRBD2 (6 bases). CDR3 in DNA: TGTGCCAGCAGTCCTCCGGGACTTCTCCGCTACAATGAGCAGTTCTTC. As protein: CASSPPGLLRYNEQFF. Complete variable domain (other parts from reference TRBV2 and TRBJ2-1): EPEVTQTPSHQVTQMGQEVILRCVPISNHLYFYWYRQILGQKVEFLVSFYNNEISEKSEIFDDQFSVERPDGSNFTLKIRSTKLEDSAMYFCASSPPGLLRYNEQFFGPGTRLTVL.